The 13 T cell receptor beta chains below come from one sample, sequenced in a study of cytomegalovirus exposure and HLA in healthy donors (dated by TCRdb to 2017 to 2019). Libraries were prepared through the immunoSEQ multiplex PCR assay. For the multiplex PCR, a mixture combining 60 forward primers for TCR Vbeta segments and 13 reverse primers for TCR Jbeta segments was used. The immuneACCESS repertoire file appears here via TCRdb, limited to in-frame rearrangements. These files lack a portion of the clones; in checked studies, under half of the deficit traces to unresolved V genes, and the cause of the others is not known. Recorded for this sample are 200,000 to 250,000 clones; roughly 91% of them occurred a single time. The ten largest clones take up over 0.95% of the sample. Input material: PBMCs. Source of these receptors: a woman younger than 30 in good health and CMV-seronegative.

The CDR3 DNA follows: TGTGCCTGCATTAGGAGGGGGCTAGGAAACACCATATATTTT. This codes for CACIRRGLGNTIYF. The gene calls are TRBV30 and TRBJ1-3; 7 nucleotides align to TRBD1. V gave up 6 bases and J gave up 4 bases; unmatched junction bases: 9. This CDR3 spans 14 amino acids. Germline V gene lookup returns CDR1 GTSNPN and CDR2 SVGIG (reference sequence).

This chain joins TRBV6-5 and TRBJ2-2; 8 bases line up with TRBD1. Unmatched junction bases numbered 0, after V lost 2 bases and J lost 1 base. Germline CDR1 is MNHEY and CDR2 is SVGAGI. This CDR3 is 15 amino acids long. This CDR3 reads CASSYDRGNTGELFF. As DNA, the CDR3 is TGTGCCAGCAGTTACGACAGGGGGAACACCGGGGAGCTGTTTTTT.

The chain has TRBV4-1 and TRBJ2-1; 11 nucleotides agree with TRBD2. In germline, CDR1 is MGHRA, CDR2 YSYEKL. The CDR3 runs to 17 residues. Germline trimming cut 0 bases from V and 8 bases from J; bases unmatched to any gene: 9. CDR3 sequence (DNA): TGCGCCAGCAGCCAAGAATTAACTAGCGGGAGCCCCGATGAGCAGTTCTTC. This sequence encodes CASSQELTSGSPDEQFF.

The V call is TRBV6-5, the J call TRBJ2-1; 8 nucleotides agree with TRBD1. Germline assignment: CDR1 MNHEY and CDR2 SVGAGI. The CDR3 extends over 13 amino acids. Germline trimming cut 7 bases from V and 15 bases from J; bases unmatched to any gene: 14. The CDR3 loop is CASTRTGLNSRFF. The CDR3 DNA is TGTGCCAGCACCCGGACAGGGTTGAATTCTAGGTTCTTC.

The chain employs TRBV19 and TRBJ2-3; TRBD2 matches 10 bases. With V trimmed by 3 bases and J by 7 bases, 7 bases remained unmatched. The length of the CDR3 is 15 residues. CDR1 is LNHDA, CDR2 SQIVND, per germline (reference sequence). The CDR3 coding sequence is TGTGCCAGTAGTATGTACACTAGCGGGGAAAATACGCAGTATTTT. Residues: CASSMYTSGENTQYF. The whole variable domain, remainder taken from reference TRBV19 and TRBJ2-3, is DGGITQSPKYLFRKEGQNVTLSCEQNLNHDAMYWYRQDPGQGLRLIYYSQIVNDFQKGDIAEGYSVSREKKESFPLTVTSAQKNPTAFYLCASSMYTSGENTQYFGPGTRLTVL.

On this clone itself: A read error may account for a junction end that differs from germline. The rearrangement joins TRBV6-6 to TRBJ1-5; D gene uncertain. The CDR3 is made up of 14 amino acids. CDR1 is MNHNY, CDR2 SVGAGI, per germline (reference sequence). The CDR3 nucleotides read TGTGCCAGCAGTTACTTACAGAGCAATCAGCTCCAGCATTTT. Translated: CASSYLQSNQLQHF.

The chain uses TRBV7-9 and TRBJ1-2, with D uncertain. Trimming pared 5 bases from V and 2 bases from J, leaving 24 bases between. This CDR3 region has 18 residues. The germline gives CDR1 SEHNR, CDR2 FQNEAQ (reference sequence). CDR3 nucleotide sequence: TGTGCCAGCAGCCACCCCCGGGATGGACGCTTACGAAACTATGGCTACACCTTC. Amino acid sequence: CASSHPRDGRLRNYGYTF.

The chain has TRBV5-4 and TRBJ1-2; D is unresolved. The CDR3 spans 14 residues. Germline CDR1 and CDR2: SGHNT and YYREEE (reference sequence). The V end lost 0 bases, the J end lost 0 bases, and 6 bases lay between the germline ends. CDR3 nucleotide sequence: TGTGCCAGCAGCTTGGTACAGACTAACTATGGCTACACCTTC. Translating gives CASSLVQTNYGYTF.

The V gene is TRBV1, the J gene TRBJ1-1; the D call of TRBD1 is as the table states it, not checked on the DNA. TRBV1 is given as a pseudogene. The CDR3 length is 14 residues. The CDR3 loop reads CTSSHDRVGGEAFF. In DNA, the CDR3 is TGCACCAGCAGCCATGACAGGGTAGGTGGTGAAGCTTTCTTT.

The chain recombines TRBV21-1 with TRBJ1-1; the listed D gene, TRBD1, was not tested against the DNA. TRBV21-1 is assigned pseudogene status. The CDR3 extends over 15 amino acids. As DNA, the CDR3 is TGTGCCAGCAGGGACAGGGGGCCAAAGGGAACTGAAGCTTTCTTT. Its translation: CASRDRGPKGTEAFF.

The chain employs TRBV7-9 and TRBJ1-1; D remains ambiguous. V lost 2 bases and J lost 1, with 5 bases in between. Germline-derived CDR1 and CDR2 are SEHNR and FQNEAQ (reference sequence). CDR3 size: 13 residues. In DNA, the CDR3 is TGTGCCAGCAGCTTAAGTAGGAACACTGAAGCTTTCTTT. It translates to CASSLSRNTEAFF.

This clone was found a few times. The genes are TRBV19 and TRBJ1-1; D gene ambiguous. CDR1 LNHDA and CDR2 SQIVND come from the germline V gene (reference sequence). The V and J ends lost 4 bases and 7 bases respectively, with 16 bases between them. This CDR3 contains 14 residues. The CDR3 DNA is TGTGCCAGTAGTACCGGACGGGAAAGGCTTGAAGCTTTCTTT. This sequence encodes CASSTGRERLEAFF.

This rearrangement joins TRBV5-1 to TRBJ2-7; tentative D call: TRBD1 (5 bases). This CDR3 has 14 amino acids. V gave up 2 bases and J gave up 5 bases, with 14 bases separating them. Germline CDR1 reads SGHRS; CDR2 reads YFSETQ. The CDR3 protein is CASSFGPGNDEQYF. CDR3 DNA: TGCGCCAGCAGCTTCGGCCCAGGGAATGACGAGCAGTACTTC.